This TCR beta chain was identified during a study of sequential checkpoint blockade in melanoma. Across the whole study: Both treatment sequences were followed by maintenance nivolumab.

Treatment defined: randomized to nivolumab then ipilimumab (arm A) or the reverse (arm B). None of the patients previously received DNA-damaging chemotherapy. From thawed PBMCs, live CD3+CD8+ cells negative for CD19 and CD56 were sorted. The method was immunoSEQ multiplex PCR; TCRdb's version includes in-frame clones alone and lacks a portion of them. The sample comprises around 20,000 clones, under 65% of which are singletons, and approximately 15% rests with the top ten. This sequence originates from a human donor with melanoma. The sample in question was CD8+ T cells sorted from blood (inferred from file names), obtained from a patient given nivolumab and ipilimumab in sequence.

The CDR3 loop reads CSVEGGLSSYEQYF. The CDR3 nucleotides read TGCAGCGTTGAAGGGGGACTTTCCTCCTACGAGCAGTACTTC. The V gene is TRBV29-1, the J gene TRBJ2-7; possibly TRBD2 for D (6 bases). Germline CDR1 SQVTM, CDR2 ANQGSEA. CDR3 size: 14 residues. Trimming took off 1 base at V and 0 bases at J, with 10 bases between the two ends.